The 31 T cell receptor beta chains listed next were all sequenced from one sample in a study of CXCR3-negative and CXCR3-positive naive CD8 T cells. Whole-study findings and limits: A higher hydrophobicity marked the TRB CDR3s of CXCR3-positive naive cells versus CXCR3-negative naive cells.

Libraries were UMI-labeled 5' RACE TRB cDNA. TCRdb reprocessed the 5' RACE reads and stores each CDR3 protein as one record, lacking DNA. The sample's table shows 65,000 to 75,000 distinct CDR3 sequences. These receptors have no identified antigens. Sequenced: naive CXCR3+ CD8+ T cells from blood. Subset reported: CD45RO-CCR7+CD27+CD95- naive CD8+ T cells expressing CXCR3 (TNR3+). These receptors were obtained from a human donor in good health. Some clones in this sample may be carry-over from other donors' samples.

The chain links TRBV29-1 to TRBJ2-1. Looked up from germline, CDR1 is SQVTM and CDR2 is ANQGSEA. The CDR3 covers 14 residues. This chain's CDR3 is CSVVTIGTYNEQFF.

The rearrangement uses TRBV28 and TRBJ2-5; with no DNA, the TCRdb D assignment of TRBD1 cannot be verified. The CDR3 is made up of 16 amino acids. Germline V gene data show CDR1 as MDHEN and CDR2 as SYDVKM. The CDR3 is CASSLTRAPPQETQYF.

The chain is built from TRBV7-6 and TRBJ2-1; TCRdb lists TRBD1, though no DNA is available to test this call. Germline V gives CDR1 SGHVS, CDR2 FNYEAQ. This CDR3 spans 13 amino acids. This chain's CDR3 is CASSSGPGNEQFF.

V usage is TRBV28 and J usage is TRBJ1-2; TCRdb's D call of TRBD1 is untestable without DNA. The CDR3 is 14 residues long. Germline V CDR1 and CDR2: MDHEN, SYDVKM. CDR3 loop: CASTHRVTNYGYTF.

This CDR3 reads CASSQGPSNTGELFF. This rearrangement joins TRBV4-1 to TRBJ2-2. The CDR3 loop spans 15 amino acids. CDR1 is MGHRA, CDR2 YSYEKL, per germline.

The CDR3 loop is CATSDRLNQGGEQFF. This rearrangement joins TRBV24-1 to TRBJ2-1; TCRdb calls TRBD1, which cannot be checked without DNA. This CDR3 is built from 15 residues. Germline V gene sequence: CDR1 KGHDR, CDR2 SFDVKD.

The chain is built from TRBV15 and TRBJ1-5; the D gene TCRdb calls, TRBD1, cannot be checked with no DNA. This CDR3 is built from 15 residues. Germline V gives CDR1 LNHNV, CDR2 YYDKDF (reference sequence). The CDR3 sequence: CATAPDRDRNQPQHF.

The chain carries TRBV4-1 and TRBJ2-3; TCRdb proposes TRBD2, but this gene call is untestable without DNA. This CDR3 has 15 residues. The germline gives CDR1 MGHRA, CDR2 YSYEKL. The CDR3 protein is CASSRLGLATDTQYF.

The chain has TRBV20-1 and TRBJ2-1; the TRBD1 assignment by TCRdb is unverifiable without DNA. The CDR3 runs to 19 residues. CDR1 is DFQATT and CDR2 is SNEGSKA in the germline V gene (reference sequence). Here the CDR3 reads CSARDRGQGGLSSYNEQFF.

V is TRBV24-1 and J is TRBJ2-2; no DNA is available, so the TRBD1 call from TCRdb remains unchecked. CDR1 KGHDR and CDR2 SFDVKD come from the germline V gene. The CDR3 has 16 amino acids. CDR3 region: CATSDLGTGYTGELFF.

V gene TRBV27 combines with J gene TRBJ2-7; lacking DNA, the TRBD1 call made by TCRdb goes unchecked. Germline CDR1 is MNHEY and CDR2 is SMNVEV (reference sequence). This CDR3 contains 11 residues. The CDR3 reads CAAQGADEQYF.

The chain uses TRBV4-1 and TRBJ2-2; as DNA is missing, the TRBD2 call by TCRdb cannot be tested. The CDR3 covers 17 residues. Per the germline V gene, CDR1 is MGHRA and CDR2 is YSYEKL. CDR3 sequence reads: CASSQDPPTSNTGELFF.

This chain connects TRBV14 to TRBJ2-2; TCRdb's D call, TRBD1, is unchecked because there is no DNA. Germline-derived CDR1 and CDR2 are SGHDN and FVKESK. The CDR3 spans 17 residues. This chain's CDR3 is CASSRFSFGTGTGELFF.

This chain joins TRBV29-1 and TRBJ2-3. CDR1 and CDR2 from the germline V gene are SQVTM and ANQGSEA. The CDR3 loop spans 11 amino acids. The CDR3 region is CSVPRPDTQYF.

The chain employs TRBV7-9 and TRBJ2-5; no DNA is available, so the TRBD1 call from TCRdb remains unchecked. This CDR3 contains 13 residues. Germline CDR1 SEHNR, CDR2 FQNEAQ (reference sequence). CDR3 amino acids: CASSLDGGETQYF.

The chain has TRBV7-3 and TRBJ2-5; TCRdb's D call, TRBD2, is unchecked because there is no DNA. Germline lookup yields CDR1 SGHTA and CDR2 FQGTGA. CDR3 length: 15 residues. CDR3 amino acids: CASSSGTSVSETQYF.

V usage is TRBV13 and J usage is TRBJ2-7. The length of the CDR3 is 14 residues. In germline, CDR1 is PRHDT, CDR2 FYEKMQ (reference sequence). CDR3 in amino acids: CASSQQLSKYEQYF. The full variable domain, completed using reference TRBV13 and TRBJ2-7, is AAGVIQSPRHLIKEKRETATLKCYPIPRHDTVYWYQQGPGQDPQFLISFYEKMQSDKGSIPDRFSAQQFSDYHSELNMSSLELGDSALYFCASSQQLSKYEQYFGPGTRLTVT.

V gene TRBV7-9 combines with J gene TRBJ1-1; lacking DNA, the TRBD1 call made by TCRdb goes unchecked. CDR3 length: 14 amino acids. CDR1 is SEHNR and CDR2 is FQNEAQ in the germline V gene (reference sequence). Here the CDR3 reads CASTPIAVNTEAFF.

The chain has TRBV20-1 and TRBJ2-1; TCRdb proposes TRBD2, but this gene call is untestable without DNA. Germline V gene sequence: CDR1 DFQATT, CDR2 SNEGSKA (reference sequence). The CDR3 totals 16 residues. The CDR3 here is CSAREGGLAGSNEQFF.

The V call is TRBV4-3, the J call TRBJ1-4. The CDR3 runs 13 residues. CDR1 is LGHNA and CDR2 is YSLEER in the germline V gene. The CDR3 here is CASSQEGYEKLFF.

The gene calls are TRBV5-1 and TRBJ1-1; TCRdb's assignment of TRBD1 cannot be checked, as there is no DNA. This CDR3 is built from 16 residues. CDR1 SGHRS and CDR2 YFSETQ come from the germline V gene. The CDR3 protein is CASSLNTDRASDEAFF.

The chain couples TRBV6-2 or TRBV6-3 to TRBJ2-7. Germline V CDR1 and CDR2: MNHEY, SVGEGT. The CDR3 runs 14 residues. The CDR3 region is CASSYNPTPEEQYF.

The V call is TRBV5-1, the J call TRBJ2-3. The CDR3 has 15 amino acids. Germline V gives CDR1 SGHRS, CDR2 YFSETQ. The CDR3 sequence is CASSFGISAADTQYF.

The CDR3 loop reads CATSTGLADEQYF. The gene calls are TRBV15 and TRBJ2-7; absent DNA, TCRdb's TRBD2 call cannot be checked. In germline, CDR1 is LNHNV, CDR2 YYDKDF (reference sequence). CDR3 size: 13 residues.

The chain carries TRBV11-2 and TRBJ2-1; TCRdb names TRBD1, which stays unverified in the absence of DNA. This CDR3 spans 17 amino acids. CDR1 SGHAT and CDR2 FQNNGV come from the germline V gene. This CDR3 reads CASSLIVTGLSYNEQFF.

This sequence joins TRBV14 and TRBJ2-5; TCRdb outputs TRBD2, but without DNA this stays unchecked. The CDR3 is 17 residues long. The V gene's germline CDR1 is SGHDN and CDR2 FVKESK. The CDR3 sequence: CASSQGPSGGDQETQYF.

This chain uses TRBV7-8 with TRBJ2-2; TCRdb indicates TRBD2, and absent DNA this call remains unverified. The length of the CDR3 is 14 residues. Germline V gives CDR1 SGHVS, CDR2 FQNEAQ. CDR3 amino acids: CASSGRGALGELFF.

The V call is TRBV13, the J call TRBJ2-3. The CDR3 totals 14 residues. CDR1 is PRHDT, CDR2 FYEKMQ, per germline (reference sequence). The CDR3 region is CASSLGTSTDTQYF.

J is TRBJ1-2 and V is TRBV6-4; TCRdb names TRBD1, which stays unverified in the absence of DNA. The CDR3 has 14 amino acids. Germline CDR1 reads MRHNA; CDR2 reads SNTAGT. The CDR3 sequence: CASSDGQGRYGYTF.

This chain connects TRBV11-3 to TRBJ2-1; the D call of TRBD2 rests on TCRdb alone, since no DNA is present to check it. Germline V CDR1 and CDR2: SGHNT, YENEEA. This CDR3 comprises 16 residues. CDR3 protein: CASSLRTVRRGNEQFF.

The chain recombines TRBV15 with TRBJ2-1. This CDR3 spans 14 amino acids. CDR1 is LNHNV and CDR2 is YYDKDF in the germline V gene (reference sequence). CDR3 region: CATSRETVYNEQFF.